What follows are 20 T cell receptor beta chains derived from one specimen sequenced in a study of cytomegalovirus exposure and HLA in healthy donors. Researchers ran the PCR with 60 Vbeta and 13 Jbeta primers. Measured with immunoSEQ multiplex PCR; TCRdb has only the in-frame clones, and not every one. The sample contains some 130,000 clones, 75% to 85% of which appear only once. Sequencing used PBMCs. All receptors derive from a male donor in good health and CMV-seronegative.

This chain joins TRBV9 and TRBJ1-4; D remains ambiguous. Germline V CDR1 and CDR2: SGDLS, YYNGEE. The germline V and J ends were trimmed by 0 bases and 4 bases, with 4 bases remaining between them. The CDR3 totals 13 residues. The CDR3 sequence is CASSVAVNEKLFF. CDR3 in DNA: TGTGCCAGCAGCGTAGCTGTTAATGAAAAACTGTTTTTT. The whole variable domain, remainder taken from reference TRBV9 and TRBJ1-4, is DSGVTQTPKHLITATGQRVTLRCSPRSGDLSVYWYQQSLDQGLQFLIQYYNGEERAKGNILERFSAQQFPDLHSELNLSSLELGDSALYFCASSVAVNEKLFFGSGTQLSVL.

The genes are TRBV5-4 and TRBJ2-7; the match to TRBD1 covers 9 bases. Germline V gene lookup returns CDR1 SGHNT and CDR2 YYREEE (reference sequence). Germline trimming cut 3 bases from V and 6 bases from J; bases unmatched to any gene: 10. The CDR3 sequence is 15 residues long. CDR3 region: CASSSRTGAFSEQYF. The CDR3 bases are TGTGCCAGCAGCTCCCGGACAGGGGCTTTTTCCGAGCAGTACTTC.

This sequence joins TRBV28 and TRBJ1-2; D perhaps matches TRBD1 (6 bases). Germline lookup yields CDR1 MDHEN and CDR2 SYDVKM. CDR3 size: 13 residues. V was shortened by 2 bases and J by 8 bases, with 12 bases between the two germline ends. CDR3 DNA sequence: TGTGCCAGCAGTTTAGGGGGCGCGTTAGGCTACACCTTC. Translation gives CASSLGGALGYTF.

This sequence joins TRBV7-9 and TRBJ1-1; D remains unclear. CDR1 is SEHNR, CDR2 FQNEAQ, per germline (reference sequence). The germline V and J ends were trimmed by 5 bases and 4 bases, with 14 bases remaining between them. CDR3 size: 14 residues. For the CDR3, the DNA is TGTGCCAGCAGCCCCCTGGACTTGGGCACTGAAGCTTTCTTT. The encoded protein is CASSPLDLGTEAFF.

This chain links TRBV28 with TRBJ2-3; TRBD2 agrees at 12 bases. With 7 bases clipped from V and 5 bases from J, the junction kept 10 bases outside the gene matches. The CDR3 is made up of 16 amino acids. The germline V gene has CDR1 MDHEN and CDR2 SYDVKM. The CDR3 nucleotides are TGTGCCAGCACTGCTCCGGGACTAGCGGGTGTAGATACGCAGTATTTT. It translates to CASTAPGLAGVDTQYF.

This chain joins TRBV29-1 and TRBJ2-1; 14 bases are shared with TRBD2. There are 15 residues in the CDR3. Germline trimming cut 3 bases from V and 12 bases from J; bases unmatched to any gene: 10. Germline V gives CDR1 SQVTM, CDR2 ANQGSEA. Here the CDR3 DNA reads TGCAGCGTTGAGGATAAGACTAGCGGGGGGGTATGGCAGTTCTTC. As protein: CSVEDKTSGGVWQFF.

Turning to this clone: A read error may account for a junction end that differs from germline. The V call is TRBV7-9, the J call TRBJ2-7, with 8 bases identical to TRBD2. The CDR3 runs to 15 residues. CDR1 is SEHNR and CDR2 is FQNEAQ in the germline V gene (reference sequence). CDR3 in amino acids: CSSSLMSAGAYEQYF. The CDR3 nucleotides are TGTTCCAGCAGCTTGATGTCAGCGGGGGCGTACGAGCAGTACTTC.

The V gene is TRBV28, the J gene TRBJ1-1; TRBD1 aligns across 9 bases. CDR1 is MDHEN and CDR2 is SYDVKM in the germline V gene. The CDR3 runs to 16 residues. J lost 4 bases, V lost 5 bases, and 11 bases had no gene match. CDR3 region: CASSPNRGRGSTEAFF. The CDR3 DNA follows: TGTGCCAGCAGTCCTAACAGGGGGCGCGGGAGCACTGAAGCTTTCTTT.

V is TRBV4-3 and J is TRBJ1-1; D unclear. CDR3 size: 13 residues. Trimming stripped 0 bases from V and 4 bases from J, with 6 bases between. Germline lookup yields CDR1 LGHNA and CDR2 YSLEER. The CDR3 bases are TGCGCCAGCAGCCAAGATGGGAGCACTGAAGCTTTCTTT. Residues: CASSQDGSTEAFF.

This clone has only one observation. J is TRBJ2-1 and V is TRBV15; D is perhaps TRBD1 (5 bases). The germline CDR1 and CDR2 sequences are LNHNV and YYDKDF (reference sequence). V lost 0 bases and J lost 2, with 8 bases in between. This CDR3 spans 15 amino acids. The CDR3 DNA follows: TGTGCCACCAGCAGAGACGGACAAACCTACAATGAGCAGTTCTTC. Encoded protein: CATSRDGQTYNEQFF.

V gene TRBV9 combines with J gene TRBJ2-7, with TRBD1 identical over 7 bases. J lost 1 base, V lost 0 bases, and 4 bases had no gene match. Germline lookup yields CDR1 SGDLS and CDR2 YYNGEE. This CDR3 comprises 15 residues. In DNA, the CDR3 is TGTGCCAGCAGCGTAGCCCGGGACAGTTCCTACGAGCAGTACTTC. Amino acid sequence: CASSVARDSSYEQYF.

This clone was seen only once. The chain couples TRBV5-8 to TRBJ1-5; a weak D match, TRBD1 (5 bases). This CDR3 is built from 14 residues. V was shortened by 2 bases and J by 1 base, with 7 bases between the two germline ends. CDR1 is SGHTS, CDR2 YDEGEE, per germline. CDR3 coding DNA: TGTGCCAGCAGCTTTCGGGGGAGCAATCAGCCCCAGCATTTT. Amino acid sequence: CASSFRGSNQPQHF.

The rearrangement links TRBV29-1 to TRBJ1-2; 9 bases agree with TRBD1. The germline V gene has CDR1 SQVTM and CDR2 ANQGSEA. Trimming at V came to 4 bases and at J to 4 bases, leaving 7 bases not matched to a gene. There are 14 residues in the CDR3. The CDR3 loop reads CSVGDREGGYGYTF. CDR3 coding DNA: TGCAGCGTTGGGGACAGGGAGGGTGGCTATGGCTACACCTTC.

This rearrangement joins TRBV5-5 to TRBJ1-5; D is undetermined. Germline V CDR1 and CDR2: SGHKS, YYEKEE (reference sequence). Trimming removed 1 base from V and 0 bases from J, with 8 bases in between. The CDR3 length is 15 residues. The CDR3 reads CASSLWQDSNQPQHF. The CDR3 DNA is TGTGCCAGCAGCTTGTGGCAGGATAGCAATCAGCCCCAGCATTTT.

This clone has only one observation. The rearrangement joins TRBV10-3 to TRBJ2-5; maybe TRBD1 (5 bases). Trimming pared 2 bases from V and 2 bases from J, leaving 9 bases between. Germline V gene lookup returns CDR1 ENHRY and CDR2 SYGVKD. The CDR3 loop spans 14 amino acids. In DNA, the CDR3 is TGTGCCATCAGTGAGGTCAGGGCTCAAGAGACCCAGTACTTC. Translating it yields CAISEVRAQETQYF.

The chain joins TRBV30 to TRBJ2-7; possible D gene TRBD1, 6 bases. This CDR3 region has 14 residues. Germline V gene data show CDR1 as GTSNPN and CDR2 as SVGIG (reference sequence). With 1 base removed from V and 6 bases from J, the gap between germline ends came to 16 bases. The CDR3 sequence is CAWSEGQGISEQYF. The DNA of the CDR3 is TGTGCCTGGAGTGAAGGGCAGGGGATAAGCGAGCAGTACTTC.

The chain employs TRBV4-1 and TRBJ1-4; D is possibly TRBD1 (6 bases). V lost 1 base and J lost 6, with 15 bases in between. The CDR3 is made up of 16 amino acids. Germline CDR1 is MGHRA and CDR2 is YSYEKL. CDR3 protein: CASSQGGHRRDEKLFF. CDR3 DNA: TGCGCCAGCAGCCAAGGGGGACACCGCCGGGATGAAAAACTGTTTTTT.

As to this clone: Other DNA sequences in this sample translate to the same CDR3. The chain links TRBV29-1 to TRBJ2-5; TRBD1 aligns across 9 bases. Looked up from germline, CDR1 is SQVTM and CDR2 is ANQGSEA. There are 16 residues in the CDR3. With V trimmed by 3 bases and J by 4 bases, 12 bases remained unmatched. DNA of the CDR3: TGCAGCGTTGACCCGGGACAGGGTACGAGGGGAGAGACCCAGTACTTC. Residues: CSVDPGQGTRGETQYF. Combining the CDR3 with reference TRBV29-1 and TRBJ2-5 gives the whole variable domain SAVISQKPSRDICQRGTSLTIQCQVDSQVTMMFWYRQQPGQSLTLIATANQGSEATYESGFVIDKFPISRPNLTFSTLTVSNMSPEDSSIYLCSVDPGQGTRGETQYFGPGTRLLVL.

The chain carries TRBV9 and TRBJ2-3; D perhaps matches TRBD2 (6 bases). This CDR3 comprises 13 residues. Per germline, CDR1 SGDLS and CDR2 YYNGEE. Trimming stripped 4 bases from V and 5 bases from J, with 11 bases between. The DNA for the CDR3 is TGTGCCAGCAGCACCGGAGGGTTAGATACGCAGTATTTT. It translates to CASSTGGLDTQYF.

The CDR3 protein is CASSYLTGVAGYTF. In nucleotides, the CDR3 is TGTGCCAGCAGTTACCTAACAGGGGTGGCTGGCTACACCTTC. The chain combines TRBV6-5 with TRBJ1-2; 7 positions agree with TRBD1. Looked up from germline, CDR1 is MNHEY and CDR2 is SVGAGI. V lost 2 bases, J lost 7 bases, and 7 bases stayed unmatched. The CDR3 length is 14 residues.